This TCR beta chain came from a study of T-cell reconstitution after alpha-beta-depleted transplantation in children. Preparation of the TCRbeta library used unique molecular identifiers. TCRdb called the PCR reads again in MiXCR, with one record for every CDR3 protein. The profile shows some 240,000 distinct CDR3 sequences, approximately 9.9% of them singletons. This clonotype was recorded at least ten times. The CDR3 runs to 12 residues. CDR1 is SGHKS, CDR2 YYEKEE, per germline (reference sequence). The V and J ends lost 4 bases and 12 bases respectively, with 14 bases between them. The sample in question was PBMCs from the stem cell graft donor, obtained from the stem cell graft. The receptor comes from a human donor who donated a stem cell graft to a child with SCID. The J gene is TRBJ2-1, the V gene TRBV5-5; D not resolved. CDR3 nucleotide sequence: TGTGCCAGCAGCGCTGTCGCCCCGGGGCAGTTCTTC. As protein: CASSAVAPGQFF.